This T cell receptor beta chain came from a study of blood T cell repertoires in COVID-19. Study background: Spain, Italy and the United States supplied samples that represented acute and convalescent COVID-19. PBMCs, B-cell-depleted T cells, or T cells were the source of the cDNA or gDNA that made up the material.

Looked up from germline, CDR1 is KGHSH and CDR2 is LQKENI. The CDR3 length is 15 residues. Trimming cost V 0 bases and J 6 bases, with 14 bases left between them. Authors' processing steps: Reference gene primers were amplified, and this amplification served to estimate nucleated cell counts. Method: immunoSEQ multiplex PCR; TCRdb's copy keeps in-frame clones and lacks some. D and trimming come from the DNA, and the V and J calls and clone size come from that table. The data contain 100,000 to 130,000 clones, about 90% of them singletons. The TCR comes from a man aged 40-49 years with active or convalescent COVID-19. J is TRBJ2-5 and V is TRBV18; D perhaps matches TRBD1 (6 bases). Sequenced sample: peripheral blood. CDR3 sequence (DNA): TGTGCCAGCTCACCACCGAACAGGGCAGGGAAGACCCAGTACTTC. It translates to CASSPPNRAGKTQYF.